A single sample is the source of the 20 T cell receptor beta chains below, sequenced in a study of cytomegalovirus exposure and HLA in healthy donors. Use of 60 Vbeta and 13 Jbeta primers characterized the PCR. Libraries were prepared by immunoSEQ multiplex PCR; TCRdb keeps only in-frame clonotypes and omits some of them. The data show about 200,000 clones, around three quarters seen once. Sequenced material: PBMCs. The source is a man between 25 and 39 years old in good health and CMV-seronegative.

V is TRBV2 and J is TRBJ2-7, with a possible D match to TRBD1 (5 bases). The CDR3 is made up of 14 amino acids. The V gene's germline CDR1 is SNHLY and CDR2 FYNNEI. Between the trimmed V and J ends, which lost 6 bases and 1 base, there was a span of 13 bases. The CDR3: CASRKTELSYEQYF. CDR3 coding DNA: TGTGCCAGCAGGAAGACAGAATTATCCTACGAGCAGTACTTC.

The CDR3 here is CASSLEGTRTNYGYTF. In nucleotides, the CDR3 is TGTGCCAGCAGCCTTGAGGGTACACGGACTAACTATGGCTACACCTTC. The chain recombines TRBV28 with TRBJ1-2; D is uncertain. In germline, CDR1 is MDHEN, CDR2 SYDVKM. CDR3 length: 16 amino acids. Trimming stripped 6 bases from V and 0 bases from J, with 17 bases between.

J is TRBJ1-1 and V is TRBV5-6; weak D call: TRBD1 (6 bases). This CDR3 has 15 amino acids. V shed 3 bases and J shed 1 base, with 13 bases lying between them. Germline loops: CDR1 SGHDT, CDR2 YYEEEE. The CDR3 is CASSYISTGNTEAFF. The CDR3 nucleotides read TGTGCCAGCAGCTATATCTCGACAGGGAACACTGAAGCTTTCTTT.

CDR3: CASSAIWTSGINTGELFF. The CDR3 coding sequence is TGTGCCAGCAGCGCGATATGGACTAGCGGGATTAACACCGGGGAGCTGTTTTTT. The chain uses TRBV9 and TRBJ2-2; the match to TRBD2 covers 12 bases. The CDR3 runs to 18 residues. V shed 3 bases, J shed 2 bases, and the junction held 8 bases outside the gene matches. Germline values: CDR1 SGDLS, CDR2 YYNGEE.

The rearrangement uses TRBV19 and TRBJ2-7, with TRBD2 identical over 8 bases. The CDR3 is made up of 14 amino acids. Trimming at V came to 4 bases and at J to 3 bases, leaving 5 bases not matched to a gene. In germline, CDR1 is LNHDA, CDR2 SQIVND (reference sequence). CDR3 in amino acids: CASSTSGGLYEQYF. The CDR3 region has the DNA TGTGCCAGTAGTACCTCGGGAGGGCTCTACGAGCAGTACTTC.

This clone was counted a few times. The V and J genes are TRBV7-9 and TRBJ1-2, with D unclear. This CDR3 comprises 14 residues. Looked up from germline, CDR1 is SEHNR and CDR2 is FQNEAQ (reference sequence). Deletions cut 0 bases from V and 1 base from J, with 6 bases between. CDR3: CASSLATDNYGYTF. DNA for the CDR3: TGTGCCAGCAGCTTAGCTACAGATAACTATGGCTACACCTTC.

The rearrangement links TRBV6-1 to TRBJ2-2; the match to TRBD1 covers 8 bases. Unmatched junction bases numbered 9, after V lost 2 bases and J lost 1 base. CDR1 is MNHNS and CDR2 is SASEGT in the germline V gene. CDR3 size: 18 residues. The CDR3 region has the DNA TGTGCCAGCAGTGAAAGGACAGGGAGGTTAGGGAACACCGGGGAGCTGTTTTTT. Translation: CASSERTGRLGNTGELFF.

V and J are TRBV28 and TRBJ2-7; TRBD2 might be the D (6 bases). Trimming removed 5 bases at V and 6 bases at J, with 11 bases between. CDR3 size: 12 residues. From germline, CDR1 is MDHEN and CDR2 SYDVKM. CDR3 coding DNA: TGTGCCAGCAGTCTCCCGGGAGCCGAGCAGTACTTC. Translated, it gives CASSLPGAEQYF.

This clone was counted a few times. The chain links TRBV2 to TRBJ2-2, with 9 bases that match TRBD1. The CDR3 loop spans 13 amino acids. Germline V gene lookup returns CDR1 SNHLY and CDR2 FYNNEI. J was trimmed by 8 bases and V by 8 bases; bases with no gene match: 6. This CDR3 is CASANRGLGELFF. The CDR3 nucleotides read TGTGCCAGCGCTAACAGGGGGCTTGGGGAGCTGTTTTTT.

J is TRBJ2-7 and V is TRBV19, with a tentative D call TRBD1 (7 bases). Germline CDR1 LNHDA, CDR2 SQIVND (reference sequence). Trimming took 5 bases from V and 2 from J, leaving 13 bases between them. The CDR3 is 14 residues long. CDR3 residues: CASSRRDSTYEQYF. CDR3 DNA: TGTGCCAGTAGTCGGCGGGACAGCACCTACGAGCAGTACTTC.

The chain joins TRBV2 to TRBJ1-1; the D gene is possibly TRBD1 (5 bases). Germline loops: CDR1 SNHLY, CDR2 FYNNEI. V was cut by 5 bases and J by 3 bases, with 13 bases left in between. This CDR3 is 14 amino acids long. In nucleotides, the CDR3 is TGTGCCAGCAGTTTACAGGTGCCGCACACTGAAGCTTTCTTT. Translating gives CASSLQVPHTEAFF.

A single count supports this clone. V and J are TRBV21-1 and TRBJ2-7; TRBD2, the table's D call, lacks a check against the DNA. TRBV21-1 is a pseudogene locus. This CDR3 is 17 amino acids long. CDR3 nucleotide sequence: TGTGCCAGCAGCAGTCCTTGGAGGGTAGCGGGAACCTACGAGCAGTACTTC. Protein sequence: CASSSPWRVAGTYEQYF.

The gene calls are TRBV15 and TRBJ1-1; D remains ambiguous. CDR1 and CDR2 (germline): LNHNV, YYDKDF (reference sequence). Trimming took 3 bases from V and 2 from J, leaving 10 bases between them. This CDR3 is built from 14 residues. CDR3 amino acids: CATSSSLANTEAFF. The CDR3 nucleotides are TGTGCCACCAGCAGTTCCCTGGCAAACACTGAAGCTTTCTTT.

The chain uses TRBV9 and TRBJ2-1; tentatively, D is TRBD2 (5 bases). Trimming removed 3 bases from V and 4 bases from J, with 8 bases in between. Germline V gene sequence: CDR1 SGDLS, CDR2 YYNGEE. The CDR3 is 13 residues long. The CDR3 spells CASSADYYNEQFF. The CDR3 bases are TGTGCCAGCAGCGCCGACTATTACAATGAGCAGTTCTTC.

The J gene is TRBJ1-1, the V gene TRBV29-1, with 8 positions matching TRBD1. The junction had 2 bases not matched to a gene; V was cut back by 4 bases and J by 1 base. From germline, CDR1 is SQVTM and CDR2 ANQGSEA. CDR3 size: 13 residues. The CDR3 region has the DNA TGCAGCGTTGCAGGGGGCAGGAACACTGAAGCTTTCTTT. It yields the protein CSVAGGRNTEAFF.

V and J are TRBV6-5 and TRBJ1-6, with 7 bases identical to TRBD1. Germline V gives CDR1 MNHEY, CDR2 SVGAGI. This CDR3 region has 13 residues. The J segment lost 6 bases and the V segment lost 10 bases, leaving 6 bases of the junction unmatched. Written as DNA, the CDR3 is TGTGCCACCCAGACAGGGATTAATTCACCCCTCCACTTT. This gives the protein CATQTGINSPLHF.

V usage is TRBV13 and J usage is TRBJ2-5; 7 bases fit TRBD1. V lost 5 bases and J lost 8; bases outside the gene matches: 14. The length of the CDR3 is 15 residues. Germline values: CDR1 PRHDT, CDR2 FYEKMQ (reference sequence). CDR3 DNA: TGTGCCAGCAGCAAGCTGACAGGGTACGGGGAAACCCAGTACTTC. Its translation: CASSKLTGYGETQYF.

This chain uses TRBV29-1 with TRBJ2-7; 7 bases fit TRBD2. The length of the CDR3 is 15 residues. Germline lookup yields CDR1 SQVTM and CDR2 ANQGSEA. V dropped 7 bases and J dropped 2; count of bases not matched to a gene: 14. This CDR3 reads CSAAGVGSNPYEQYF. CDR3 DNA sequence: TGCAGCGCCGCGGGGGTGGGAAGTAACCCCTACGAGCAGTACTTC.

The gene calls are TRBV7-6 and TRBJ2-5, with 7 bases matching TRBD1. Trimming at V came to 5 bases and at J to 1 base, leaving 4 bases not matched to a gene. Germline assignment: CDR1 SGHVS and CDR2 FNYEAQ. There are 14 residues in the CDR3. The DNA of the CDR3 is TGTGCCAGCAGCCCTAGACAGGGCCAAGAGACCCAGTACTTC. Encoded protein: CASSPRQGQETQYF.

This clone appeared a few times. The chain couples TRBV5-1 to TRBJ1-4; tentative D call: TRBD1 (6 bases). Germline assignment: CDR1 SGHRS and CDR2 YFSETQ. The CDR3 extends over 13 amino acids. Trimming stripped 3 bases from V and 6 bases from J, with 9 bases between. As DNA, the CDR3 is TGCGCCAGCAGCTCCGAGGGGGATGAAAAACTGTTTTTT. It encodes CASSSEGDEKLFF.